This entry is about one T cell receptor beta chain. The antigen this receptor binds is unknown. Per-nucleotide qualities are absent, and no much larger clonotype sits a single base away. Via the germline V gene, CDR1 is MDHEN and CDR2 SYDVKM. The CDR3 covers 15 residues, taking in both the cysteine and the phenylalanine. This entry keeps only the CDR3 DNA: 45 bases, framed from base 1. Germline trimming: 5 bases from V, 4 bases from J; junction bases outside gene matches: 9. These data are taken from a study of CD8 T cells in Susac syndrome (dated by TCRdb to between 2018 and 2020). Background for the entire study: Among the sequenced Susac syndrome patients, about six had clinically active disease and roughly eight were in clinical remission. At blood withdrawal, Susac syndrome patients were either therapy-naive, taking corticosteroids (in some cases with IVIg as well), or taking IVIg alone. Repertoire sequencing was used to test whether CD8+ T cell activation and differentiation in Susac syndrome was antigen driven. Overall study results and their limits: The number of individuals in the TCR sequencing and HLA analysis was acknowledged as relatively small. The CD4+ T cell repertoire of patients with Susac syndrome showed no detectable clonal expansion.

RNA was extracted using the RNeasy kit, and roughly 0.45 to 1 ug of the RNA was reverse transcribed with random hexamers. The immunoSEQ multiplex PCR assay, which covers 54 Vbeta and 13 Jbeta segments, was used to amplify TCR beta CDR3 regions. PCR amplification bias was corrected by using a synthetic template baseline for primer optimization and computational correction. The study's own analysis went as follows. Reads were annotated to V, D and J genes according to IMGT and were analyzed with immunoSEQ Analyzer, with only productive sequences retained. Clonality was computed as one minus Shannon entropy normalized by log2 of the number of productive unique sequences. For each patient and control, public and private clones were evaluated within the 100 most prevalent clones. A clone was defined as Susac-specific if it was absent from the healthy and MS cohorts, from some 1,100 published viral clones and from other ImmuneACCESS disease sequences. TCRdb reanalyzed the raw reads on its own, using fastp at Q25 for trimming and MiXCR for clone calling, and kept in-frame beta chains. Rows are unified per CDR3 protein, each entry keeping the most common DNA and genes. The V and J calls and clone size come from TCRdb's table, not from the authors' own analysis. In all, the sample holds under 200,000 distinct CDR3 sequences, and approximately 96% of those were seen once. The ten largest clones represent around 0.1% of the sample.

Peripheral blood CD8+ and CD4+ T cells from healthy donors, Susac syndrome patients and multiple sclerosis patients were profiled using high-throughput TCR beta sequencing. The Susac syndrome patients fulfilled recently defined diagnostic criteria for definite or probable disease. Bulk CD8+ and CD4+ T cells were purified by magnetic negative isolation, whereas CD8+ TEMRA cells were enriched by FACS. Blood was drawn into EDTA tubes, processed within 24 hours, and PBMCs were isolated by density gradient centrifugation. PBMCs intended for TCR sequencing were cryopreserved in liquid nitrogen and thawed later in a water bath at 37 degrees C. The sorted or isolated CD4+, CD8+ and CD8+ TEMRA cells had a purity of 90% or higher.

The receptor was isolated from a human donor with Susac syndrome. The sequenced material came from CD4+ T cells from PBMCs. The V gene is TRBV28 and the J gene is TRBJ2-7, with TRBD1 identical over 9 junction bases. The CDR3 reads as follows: CASSTTGGEGYEQYF. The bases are TGTGCCAGCAGTACAACAGGGGGCGAAGGTTACGAGCAGTACTTC.